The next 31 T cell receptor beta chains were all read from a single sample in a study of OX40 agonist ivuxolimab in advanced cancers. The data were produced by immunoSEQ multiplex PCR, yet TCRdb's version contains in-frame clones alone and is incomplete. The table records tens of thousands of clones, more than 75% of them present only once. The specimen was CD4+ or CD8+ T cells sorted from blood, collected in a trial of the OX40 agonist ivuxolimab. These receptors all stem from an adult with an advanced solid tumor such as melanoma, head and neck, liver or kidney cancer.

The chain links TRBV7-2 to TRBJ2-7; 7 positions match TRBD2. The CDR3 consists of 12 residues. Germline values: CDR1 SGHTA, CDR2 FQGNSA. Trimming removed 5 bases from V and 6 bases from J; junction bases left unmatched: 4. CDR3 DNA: TGTGCCAGCAGCCTGCGGGAGACCGAGCAGTACTTC. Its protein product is CASSLRETEQYF.

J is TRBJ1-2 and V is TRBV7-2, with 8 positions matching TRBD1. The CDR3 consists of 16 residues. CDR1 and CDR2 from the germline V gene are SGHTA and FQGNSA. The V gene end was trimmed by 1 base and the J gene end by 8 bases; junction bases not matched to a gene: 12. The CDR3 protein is CASSLVAGGDFYGYTF. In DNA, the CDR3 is TGTGCCAGCAGCTTAGTGGCAGGGGGCGATTTTTACGGCTACACCTTC.

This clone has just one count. The CDR3 bases are TGTGCCAGCAGCAGACAGAAAGCCGGGGAGCTGTTTTTT. Translating gives CASSRQKAGELFF. The chain couples TRBV11-3 to TRBJ2-2; possible D gene TRBD1, 5 bases. This CDR3 contains 13 residues. Germline CDR1 is SGHNT and CDR2 is YENEEA. V shed 5 bases and J shed 6 bases, with 10 bases lying between them.

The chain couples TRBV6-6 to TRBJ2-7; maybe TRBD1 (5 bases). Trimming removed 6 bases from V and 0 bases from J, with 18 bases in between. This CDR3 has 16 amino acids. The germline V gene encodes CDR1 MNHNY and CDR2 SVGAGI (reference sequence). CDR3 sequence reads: CASRVIGAAGSYEQYF. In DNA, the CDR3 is TGTGCCAGCAGAGTTATAGGGGCCGCCGGCTCCTACGAGCAGTACTTC.

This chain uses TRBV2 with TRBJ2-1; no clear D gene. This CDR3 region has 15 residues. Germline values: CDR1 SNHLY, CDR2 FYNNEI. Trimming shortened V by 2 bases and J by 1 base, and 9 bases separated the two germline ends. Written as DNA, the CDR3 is TGTGCCAGCAGTGAAAGGCAGGTTTCCTACAATGAGCAGTTCTTC. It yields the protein CASSERQVSYNEQFF.

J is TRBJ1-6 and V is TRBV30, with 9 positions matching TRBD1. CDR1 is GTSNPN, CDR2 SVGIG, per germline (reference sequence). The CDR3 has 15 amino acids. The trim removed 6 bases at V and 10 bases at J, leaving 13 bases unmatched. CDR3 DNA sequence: TGTGCCTGTACCGCTCCGGGACAGGGTTGGTCACCCCTCCACTTT. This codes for CACTAPGQGWSPLHF. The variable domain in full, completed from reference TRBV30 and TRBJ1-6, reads SQTIHQWPATLVQPVGSPLSLECTVEGTSNPNLYWYRQAAGRGLQLLFYSVGIGQISSEVPQNLSASRPQDRQFILSSKKLLLSDSGFYLCACTAPGQGWSPLHFGNGTRLTVT.

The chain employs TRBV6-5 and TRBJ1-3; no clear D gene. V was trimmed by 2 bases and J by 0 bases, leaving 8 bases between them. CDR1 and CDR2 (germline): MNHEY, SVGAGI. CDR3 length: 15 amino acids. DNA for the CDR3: TGTGCCAGCAGTTACGACGCGAGCTCTGGAAACACCATATATTTT. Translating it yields CASSYDASSGNTIYF.

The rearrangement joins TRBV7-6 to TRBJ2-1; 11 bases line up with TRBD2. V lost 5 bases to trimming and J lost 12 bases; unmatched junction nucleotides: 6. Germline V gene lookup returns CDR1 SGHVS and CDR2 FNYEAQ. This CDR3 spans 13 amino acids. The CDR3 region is CASSTRTSGGQFF. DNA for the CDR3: TGTGCCAGCAGCACGAGAACTAGCGGGGGGCAGTTCTTC.

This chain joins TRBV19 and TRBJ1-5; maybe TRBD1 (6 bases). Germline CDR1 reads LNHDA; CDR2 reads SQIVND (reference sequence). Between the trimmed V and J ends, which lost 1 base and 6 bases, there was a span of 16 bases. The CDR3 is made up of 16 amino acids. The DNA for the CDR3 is TGTGCCAGTAGTATAGGGGGGGCTGTTTCGTCTCAGCCCCAGCATTTT. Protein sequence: CASSIGGAVSSQPQHF.

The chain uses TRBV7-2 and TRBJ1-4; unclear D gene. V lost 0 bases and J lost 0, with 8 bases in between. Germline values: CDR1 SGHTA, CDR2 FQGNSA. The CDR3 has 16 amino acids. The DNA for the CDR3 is TGTGCCAGCAGCTTAGCGCACGGAACAACTAATGAAAAACTGTTTTTT. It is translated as CASSLAHGTTNEKLFF.

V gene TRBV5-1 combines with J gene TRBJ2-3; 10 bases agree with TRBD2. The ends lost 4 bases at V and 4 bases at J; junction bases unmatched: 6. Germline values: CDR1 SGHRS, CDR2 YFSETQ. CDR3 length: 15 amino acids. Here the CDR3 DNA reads TGCGCCAGCAGCCCCAGCGGGGGGGCCGCAGATACGCAGTATTTT. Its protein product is CASSPSGGAADTQYF.

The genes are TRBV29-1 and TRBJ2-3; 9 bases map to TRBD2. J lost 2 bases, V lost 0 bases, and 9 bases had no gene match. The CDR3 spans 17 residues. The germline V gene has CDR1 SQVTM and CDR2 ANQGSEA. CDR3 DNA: TGCAGCGTTGAAGATCCGCGAGCGGGGGGAAACACAGATACGCAGTATTTT. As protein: CSVEDPRAGGNTDTQYF.

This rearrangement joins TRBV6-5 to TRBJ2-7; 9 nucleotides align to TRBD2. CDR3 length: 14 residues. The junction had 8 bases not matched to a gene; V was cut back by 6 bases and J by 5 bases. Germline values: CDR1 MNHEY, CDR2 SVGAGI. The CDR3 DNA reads TGTGCCAGCAGGCGGGGGGGCTCGGACCACGAGCAGTACTTC. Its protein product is CASRRGGSDHEQYF.

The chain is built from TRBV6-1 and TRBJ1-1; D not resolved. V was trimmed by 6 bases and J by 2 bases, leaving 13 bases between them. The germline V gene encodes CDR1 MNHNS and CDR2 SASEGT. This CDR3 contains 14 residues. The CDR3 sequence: CASSQQLFNTEAFF. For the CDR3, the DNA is TGTGCCAGCAGCCAACAGTTGTTTAACACTGAAGCTTTCTTT.

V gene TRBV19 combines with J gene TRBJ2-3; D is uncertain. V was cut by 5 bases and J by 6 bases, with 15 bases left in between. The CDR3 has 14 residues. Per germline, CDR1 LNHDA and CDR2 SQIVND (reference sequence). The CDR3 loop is CASSQPGRPDTQYF. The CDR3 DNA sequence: TGTGCCAGTAGTCAACCGGGCCGCCCGGATACGCAGTATTTT.

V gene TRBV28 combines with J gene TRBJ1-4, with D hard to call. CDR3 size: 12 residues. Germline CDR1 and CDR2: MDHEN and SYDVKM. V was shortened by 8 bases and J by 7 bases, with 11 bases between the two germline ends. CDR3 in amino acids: CASAPRGEKLFF. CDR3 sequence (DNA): TGTGCCAGCGCCCCACGGGGTGAAAAACTGTTTTTT. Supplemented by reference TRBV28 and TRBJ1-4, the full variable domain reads DVKVTQSSRYLVKRTGEKVFLECVQDMDHENMFWYRQDPGLGLRLIYFSYDVKMKEKGDIPEGYSVSREKKERFSLILESASTNQTSMYLCASAPRGEKLFFGSGTQLSVL.

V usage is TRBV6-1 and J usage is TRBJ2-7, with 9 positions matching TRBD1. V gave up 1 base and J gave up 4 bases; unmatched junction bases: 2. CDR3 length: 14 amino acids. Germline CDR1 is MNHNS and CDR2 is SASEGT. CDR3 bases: TGTGCCAGCAGTGAAGAGGACAGGGGTTACGAGCAGTACTTC. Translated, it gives CASSEEDRGYEQYF.

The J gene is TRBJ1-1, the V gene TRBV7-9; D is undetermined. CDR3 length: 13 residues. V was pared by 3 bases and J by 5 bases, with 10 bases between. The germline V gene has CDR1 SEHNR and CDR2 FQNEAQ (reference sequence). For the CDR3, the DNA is TGTGCCAGCAGCTTTGATAAAGGAACTGAAGCTTTCTTT. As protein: CASSFDKGTEAFF.

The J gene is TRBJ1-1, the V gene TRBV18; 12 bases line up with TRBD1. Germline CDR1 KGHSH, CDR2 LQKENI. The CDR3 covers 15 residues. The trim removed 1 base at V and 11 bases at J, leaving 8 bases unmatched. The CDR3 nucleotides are TGTGCCAGCTCACCACAGGGACAGGGGGCGTTGGAGGCTTTCTTT. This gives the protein CASSPQGQGALEAFF.

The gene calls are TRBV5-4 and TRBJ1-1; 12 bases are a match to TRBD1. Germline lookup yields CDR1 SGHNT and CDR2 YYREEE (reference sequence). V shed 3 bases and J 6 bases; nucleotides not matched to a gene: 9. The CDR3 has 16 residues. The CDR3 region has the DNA TGTGCCAGCAGCTGGACCGGGACAGGGGGCTTCGCTGAAGCTTTCTTT. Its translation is CASSWTGTGGFAEAFF.

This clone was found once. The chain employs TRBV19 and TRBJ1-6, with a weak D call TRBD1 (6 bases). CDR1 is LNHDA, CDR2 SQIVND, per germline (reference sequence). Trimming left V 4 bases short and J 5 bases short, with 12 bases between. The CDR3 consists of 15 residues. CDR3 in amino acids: CASSTLQGNNSPLHF. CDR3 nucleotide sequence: TGTGCCAGTAGTACCCTACAGGGAAATAATTCACCCCTCCACTTT.

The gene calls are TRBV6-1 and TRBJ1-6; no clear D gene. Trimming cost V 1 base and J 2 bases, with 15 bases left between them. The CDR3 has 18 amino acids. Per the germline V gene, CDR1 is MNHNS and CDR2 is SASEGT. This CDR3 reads CASSEGPVRYAYNSPLHF. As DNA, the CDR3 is TGTGCCAGCAGTGAAGGCCCGGTCAGATATGCCTATAATTCACCCCTCCACTTT.

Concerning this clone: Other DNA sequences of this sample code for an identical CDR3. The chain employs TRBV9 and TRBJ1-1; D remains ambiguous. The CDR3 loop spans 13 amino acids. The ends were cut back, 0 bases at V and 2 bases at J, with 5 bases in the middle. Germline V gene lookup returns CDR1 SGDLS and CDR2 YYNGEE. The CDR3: CASSVVTNTEAFF. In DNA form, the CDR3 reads TGTGCCAGCAGCGTAGTTACCAACACTGAAGCTTTCTTT.

The CDR3 bases are TGTGCCAGCTCACCACCGGGACAGGGGATCCAGCATTTT. It yields the protein CASSPPGQGIQHF. The chain recombines TRBV18 with TRBJ1-5; 10 nucleotides agree with TRBD1. V shed 0 bases, J shed 12 bases, and the junction held 2 bases outside the gene matches. Germline V gene data show CDR1 as KGHSH and CDR2 as LQKENI. This CDR3 is built from 13 residues.

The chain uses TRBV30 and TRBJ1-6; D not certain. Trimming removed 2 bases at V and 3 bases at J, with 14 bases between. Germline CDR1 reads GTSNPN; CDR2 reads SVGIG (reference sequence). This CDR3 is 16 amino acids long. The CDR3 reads CAWSSVNRNYNSPLHF. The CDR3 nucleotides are TGTGCCTGGAGTAGTGTGAACAGAAACTATAATTCACCCCTCCACTTT.

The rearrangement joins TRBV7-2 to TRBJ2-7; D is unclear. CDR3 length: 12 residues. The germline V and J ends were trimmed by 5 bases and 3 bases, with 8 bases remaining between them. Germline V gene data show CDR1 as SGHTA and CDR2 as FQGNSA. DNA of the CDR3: TGTGCCAGCAGCCCAGCCTACTACGAGCAGTACTTC. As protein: CASSPAYYEQYF. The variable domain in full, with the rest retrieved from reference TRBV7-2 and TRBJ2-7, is GAGVSQSPSNKVTEKGKDVELRCDPISGHTALYWYRQSLGQGLEFLIYFQGNSAPDKSGLPSDRFSAERTGGSVSTLTIQRTQQEDSAVYLCASSPAYYEQYFGPGTRLTVT.

Here the CDR3 reads CASSYGGVGSNTEAFF. The CDR3 DNA sequence: TGTGCCAGCAGTTACGGGGGGGTAGGGTCGAACACTGAAGCTTTCTTT. The V and J genes are TRBV6-5 and TRBJ1-1; TRBD1 is a possible D gene (5 bases). CDR3 length equals 16 residues. Trimming removed 2 bases from V and 1 base from J, with 14 bases in between. From germline, CDR1 is MNHEY and CDR2 SVGAGI.

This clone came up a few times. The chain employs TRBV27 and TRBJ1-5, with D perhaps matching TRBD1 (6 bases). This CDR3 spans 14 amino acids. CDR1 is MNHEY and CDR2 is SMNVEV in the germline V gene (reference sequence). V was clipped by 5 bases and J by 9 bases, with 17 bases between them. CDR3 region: CASSVTGTWWPQHF. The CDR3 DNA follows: TGTGCCAGCAGTGTTACAGGGACATGGTGGCCCCAGCATTTT.

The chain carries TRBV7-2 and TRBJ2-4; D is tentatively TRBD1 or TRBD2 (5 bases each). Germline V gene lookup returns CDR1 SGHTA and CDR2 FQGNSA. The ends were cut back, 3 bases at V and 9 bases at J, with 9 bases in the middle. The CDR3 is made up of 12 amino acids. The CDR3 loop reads CASSFSGTIQYF. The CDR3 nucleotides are TGTGCCAGCAGCTTTTCCGGGACCATTCAGTACTTC.

DNA for the CDR3: TGTGCCAGCAGCTTAACGTCACGGGACGCTACCACTGAAGCTTTCTTT. This gives the protein CASSLTSRDATTEAFF. This chain joins TRBV7-3 and TRBJ1-1; D may be TRBD1 (5 bases). Per the germline V gene, CDR1 is SGHTA and CDR2 is FQGTGA. There are 16 residues in the CDR3. V was pared by 0 bases and J by 4 bases, with 15 bases between.

DNA for the CDR3: TGTGCCAGCAGCTCCCCCGGACACCCTTTGGGCTATGGCTACACCTTC. Protein: CASSSPGHPLGYGYTF. The rearrangement joins TRBV7-8 to TRBJ1-2, with a possible D match to TRBD1 (5 bases). CDR1 and CDR2 from the germline V gene are SGHVS and FQNEAQ. The CDR3 consists of 16 residues. Deletions cut 4 bases from V and 4 bases from J, with 19 bases between.